Following are 10 T cell receptor beta chains from one sample sequenced in a study of cytomegalovirus exposure and HLA in healthy donors. Only in-frame clones appear in the TCRdb table, and some are missing; sequencing was by immunoSEQ multiplex PCR. The table records fewer than 400,000 clones, roughly 90% of them present only once. Sequencing input: PBMCs. These receptors originate from a woman between 18 and 29 years old in good health and CMV-seronegative.

The CDR3 region has the DNA TGTGCCAGCAGTCTAGGGACTAGCGGGAGTAGTACAGATACGCAGTATTTT. Amino acids: CASSLGTSGSSTDTQYF. The genes are TRBV27 and TRBJ2-3; 14 bases are shared with TRBD2. Germline CDR1 MNHEY, CDR2 SMNVEV (reference sequence). The CDR3 runs to 17 residues. The trim removed 5 bases at V and 3 bases at J, leaving 7 bases unmatched.

V gene TRBV27 combines with J gene TRBJ1-2; 7 bases align to TRBD1. CDR1 is MNHEY, CDR2 SMNVEV, per germline (reference sequence). This CDR3 has 16 amino acids. V was clipped by 5 bases and J by 1 base; unmatched bases: 10. CDR3 loop: CASSSFAAGGNYGYTF. CDR3 DNA: TGTGCCAGCAGTAGCTTCGCGGCAGGGGGTAACTATGGCTACACCTTC.

This clone was seen a handful of times. The V gene is TRBV29-1, the J gene TRBJ2-5, with 9 bases lining up with TRBD2. The CDR3 sequence is 14 residues long. Unmatched junction bases numbered 11, after V lost 7 bases and J lost 5 bases. CDR1 SQVTM and CDR2 ANQGSEA come from the germline V gene. The CDR3 reads CSAKRLAGRETQYF. The CDR3 DNA is TGCAGCGCGAAGAGGCTAGCGGGAAGGGAGACCCAGTACTTC.

DNA for the CDR3: TGTGCCAGCAGCTTAGCTGGGACAGTAAACGATCTAGCCAAAAACATTCAGTACTTC. It specifies CASSLAGTVNDLAKNIQYF. The genes are TRBV7-6 and TRBJ2-4, with 7 nucleotides matching TRBD1. Germline-derived CDR1 and CDR2 are SGHVS and FNYEAQ. The trim removed 0 bases at V and 0 bases at J, leaving 11 bases unmatched. This CDR3 spans 19 amino acids. Combining the CDR3 with reference TRBV7-6 and TRBJ2-4 gives the whole variable domain GAGVSQSPRYKVTKRGQDVALRCDPISGHVSLYWYRQALGQGPEFLTYFNYEAQQDKSGLPNDRFSAERPEGSISTLTIQRTEQRDSAMYRCASSLAGTVNDLAKNIQYFGAGTRLSVL.

The chain joins TRBV6-5 to TRBJ1-3; a possible D gene is TRBD1 (6 bases). The V and J ends lost 6 bases and 0 bases respectively, with 12 bases between them. Germline V CDR1 and CDR2: MNHEY, SVGAGI. This CDR3 region has 15 residues. The CDR3 DNA reads as TGTGCCAGCAGCCCAGGGGCGGACTCTGGAAACACCATATATTTT. Amino acids: CASSPGADSGNTIYF.

This sequence joins TRBV6-5 and TRBJ2-1; D unclear. Germline-derived CDR1 and CDR2 are MNHEY and SVGAGI. CDR3 length: 14 amino acids. Trimming took 5 bases from V and 8 from J, leaving 16 bases between them. The DNA for the CDR3 is TGTGCCAGCAGTAGCCGCTGGTCTTCCCATGAGCAGTTCTTC. It specifies CASSSRWSSHEQFF.

V usage is TRBV6-1 and J usage is TRBJ2-7; D is unclear. Germline CDR1 reads MNHNS; CDR2 reads SASEGT. V shed 1 base and J shed 3 bases, with 10 bases lying between them. There are 14 residues in the CDR3. CDR3 DNA sequence: TGTGCCAGCAGTGAAGAACACCTTAACTACGAGCAGTACTTC. Encoded protein: CASSEEHLNYEQYF.

This clone was counted ten times or more. This sample includes further DNA sequences coding for the same CDR3. The chain combines TRBV7-2 with TRBJ1-5, with 7 bases that match TRBD1. From germline, CDR1 is SGHTA and CDR2 FQGNSA. V gave up 4 bases and J gave up 7 bases; unmatched junction bases: 4. The CDR3 runs to 13 residues. CDR3 in amino acids: CASSYRGQQPQHF. As DNA, the CDR3 is TGTGCCAGCAGCTATAGGGGGCAGCAGCCCCAGCATTTT. Based on the CDR3 plus reference TRBV7-2 and TRBJ1-5, the full variable domain is GAGVSQSPSNKVTEKGKDVELRCDPISGHTALYWYRQSLGQGLEFLIYFQGNSAPDKSGLPSDRFSAERTGGSVSTLTIQRTQQEDSAVYLCASSYRGQQPQHFGDGTRLSIL.

The V and J genes are TRBV2 and TRBJ2-4; D might be TRBD1 (6 bases). CDR1 SNHLY and CDR2 FYNNEI come from the germline V gene. The CDR3 has 14 amino acids. Trimming shortened V by 7 bases and J by 0 bases, and 10 bases separated the two germline ends. CDR3 protein: CASNRDLAKNIQYF. The CDR3 DNA reads as TGTGCCAGCAACAGGGATCTAGCCAAAAACATTCAGTACTTC.

The V call is TRBV10-3, the J call TRBJ1-5; a possible D gene is TRBD1 (6 bases). V was cut by 0 bases and J by 4 bases, with 10 bases left in between. The CDR3 is 15 residues long. CDR1 is ENHRY and CDR2 is SYGVKD in the germline V gene. The CDR3 protein is CAISESWTANQPQHF. The CDR3 region has the DNA TGTGCCATCAGTGAGTCTTGGACAGCTAATCAGCCCCAGCATTTT.